Listed below are T cell receptor beta chains from one sample, sequenced in a study of beta chain features in type 1 diabetes. Produced via immunoSEQ multiplex PCR; TCRdb's table is partial and in-frame only. The data contain about 15,000 clones, about three quarters of them seen just once; the ten biggest clones take up 2% to 2.5%. Specimen: Tregs from blood. The receptors were gathered from a man aged 25-45 years with type 1 diabetes. Each CDR3 is given with its conserved first and last residue. The D gene is left open where the match is weak. Size tells how often a clone was seen (once, few, many) or the class of an expanded clone, and some rows leave it out.

V: TRBV27; J: TRBJ1-5; D: -; size: few; DNA: TGTGCCAGCAGTCGCCCAGGGCTCAATCAGCCCCAGCATTTT; CDR3: CASSRPGLNQPQHF
V: TRBV12-2; J: TRBJ1-2; D: -; size: -; DNA: TGTGCAAGTCGCCTCCCCGTGGAGGCGGGTGGCTACACCTTC; CDR3: CASRLPVEAGGYTF
V: TRBV19; J: TRBJ1-5; D: -; size: -; DNA: TGTGCCAGTCGGGCGGGTAGCAATCAGCCCCAGCATTTT; CDR3: CASRAGSNQPQHF
V: TRBV19; J: TRBJ2-1; D: -; size: -; DNA: TGTGCCAGTAGTAGTTCGGCAGGGGAGAACAATGAGCAGTTCTTC; CDR3: CASSSSAGENNEQFF
V: TRBV7-9; J: TRBJ2-3; D: TRBD1; size: -; DNA: TGTGCCAGCAGCCCCGGGACAGGGGGAACAGATACGCAGTATTTT; CDR3: CASSPGTGGTDTQYF
V: TRBV29-1; J: TRBJ1-2; D: TRBD1; size: -; DNA: TGCAGCGTTGAACACCCGTTCGGACAGGGCCGTGGCTACACCTTC; CDR3: CSVEHPFGQGRGYTF
V: TRBV19; J: TRBJ2-2; D: -; size: few; DNA: TGTGCCAGTAGAGATATGGCAGGGGCGACCGGGGAGCTGTTTTTT; CDR3: CASRDMAGATGELFF
V: TRBV30; J: TRBJ2-3; D: TRBD2; size: few; DNA: TGTGCCTGGAGTGTACGAGCGGGAGGGTCGGATACGCAGTATTTT; CDR3: CAWSVRAGGSDTQYF
V: TRBV7-9; J: TRBJ1-2; D: TRBD1; size: -; DNA: TGTGCCAGCAGCTTAGCACAGGGGAACTATGGCTACACCTTC; CDR3: CASSLAQGNYGYTF
V: TRBV7-9; J: TRBJ2-5; D: TRBD1; size: -; DNA: TGTGCCAGCAGCTTAGCGGCCGGGACAGCTCAAGAGACCCAGTACTTC; CDR3: CASSLAAGTAQETQYF
V: TRBV18; J: TRBJ2-7; D: -; size: -; DNA: TGTGCCAGCTCAGCTGAAACAGGTTTTCGCTACGAGCAGTACTTC; CDR3: CASSAETGFRYEQYF
V: TRBV10-3; J: TRBJ1-2; D: TRBD1; size: once; DNA: TGTGCCATCAGTTCCTTGACAGGGGAAAATGGCTACACCTTC; CDR3: CAISSLTGENGYTF
V: TRBV7-9; J: TRBJ2-5; D: -; size: few; DNA: TGTGCCAGCAGCCCCCGGAGGACCCCAAGGGAGACCCAGTACTTC; CDR3: CASSPRRTPRETQYF
V: TRBV7-9; J: TRBJ2-1; D: -; size: -; DNA: TGTGCCAGCAGCCCTGGGGGGACTGCCGACAATGAGCAGTTCTTC; CDR3: CASSPGGTADNEQFF
V: TRBV7-8; J: TRBJ2-2; D: TRBD2; size: -; DNA: TGTGCCAGCAGCAAGGGACTAGCTTCGAACACCGGGGAGCTGTTTTTT; CDR3: CASSKGLASNTGELFF
V: TRBV29-1; J: TRBJ2-1; D: -; size: -; DNA: TGCAGCGGCAACTCGGACAGCTACAATGAGCAGTTCTTC; CDR3: CSGNSDSYNEQFF
V: TRBV18; J: TRBJ2-6; D: -; size: -; DNA: TGTGCCAGCTCACCTCAGTCCGGGGCCAACGTCCTGACTTTC; CDR3: CASSPQSGANVLTF
V: TRBV11-2; J: TRBJ2-3; D: -; size: -; DNA: TGTGCCAGCAGCTTAGGACTATTTCCCCCCGGGAGCACAGATACGCAGTATTTT; CDR3: CASSLGLFPPGSTDTQYF
V: TRBV6-5; J: TRBJ1-1; D: -; size: -; DNA: TGTGCCAGCAGGTCCGACAGCCATATGAACACTGAAGCTTTCTTT; CDR3: CASRSDSHMNTEAFF
V: TRBV13; J: TRBJ2-1; D: -; size: -; DNA: TGTGCCAGCAGCTGGAGCTCCTACAATGAGCAGTTCTTC; CDR3: CASSWSSYNEQFF
V: TRBV5-1; J: TRBJ2-5; D: TRBD2; size: -; DNA: TGCGCCAGCAGCTTGGGTCTAGCGGGGGAGACCCAGTACTTC; CDR3: CASSLGLAGETQYF
V: TRBV7-9; J: TRBJ1-2; D: -; size: once; DNA: TGTGCCAGCAGCTTAGGGACAGCATTTAACTATGGCTACACCTTC; CDR3: CASSLGTAFNYGYTF
V: TRBV5-1; J: TRBJ2-1; D: -; size: -; DNA: TGCGCCAGCAGCTTGGCTTGGCACCTCTCCTACAATGAGCAGTTCTTC; CDR3: CASSLAWHLSYNEQFF
V: TRBV9; J: TRBJ2-1; D: TRBD2; size: -; DNA: TGTGCCAGCAGCGTAGTCGGGGGGGCAGTCAGCAATGAGCAGTTCTTC; CDR3: CASSVVGGAVSNEQFF
V: TRBV7-2; J: TRBJ2-5; D: -; size: -; DNA: TGTGCCAGCAGCCCGCCAAACAGGCCTTCCAACCAAGAGACCCAGTACTTC; CDR3: CASSPPNRPSNQETQYF
V: TRBV30; J: TRBJ1-5; D: -; size: few; DNA: TGTGCCTGGAGTGACAGTGGTTCCAGGGCTAACAATCAGCCCCAGCATTTT; CDR3: CAWSDSGSRANNQPQHF
V: TRBV6-4; J: TRBJ2-3; D: TRBD1; size: -; DNA: TGTGCCAGCAGTGACTCAGACAGGGACACAGATACGCAGTATTTT; CDR3: CASSDSDRDTDTQYF
V: TRBV6-5; J: TRBJ2-5; D: -; size: -; DNA: TGTGCCAGCAGTGAAAGTTCCAGCGGGGAGACCCAGTACTTC; CDR3: CASSESSSGETQYF
V: TRBV2; J: TRBJ2-7; D: -; size: -; DNA: TGTGCCAGCAGTGGACAGTACGAGCAGTACTTC; CDR3: CASSGQYEQYF
V: TRBV30; J: TRBJ2-7; D: -; size: -; DNA: TGTGCCTGGACTTCGGAGGGAGAAGGGTACGAGCAGTACTTC; CDR3: CAWTSEGEGYEQYF
V: TRBV27; J: TRBJ1-5; D: -; size: -; DNA: TGTGCCAGCAGTCCCCGACAGCCAAATCAGCCCCAGCATTTT; CDR3: CASSPRQPNQPQHF
V: TRBV14; J: TRBJ1-4; D: -; size: -; DNA: TGTGCCAGCAGCCAAGACAGGGTCTACCTGTTTTTT; CDR3: CASSQDRVYLFF
V: TRBV19; J: TRBJ1-2; D: -; size: -; DNA: TGTGCCAGTACCGGAGCGGGCTGGGGCTATGGCTACACCTTC; CDR3: CASTGAGWGYGYTF
V: TRBV5-1; J: TRBJ1-1; D: -; size: -; DNA: TGCGCCAGTGCTACAGGGCTGAACACTGAAGCTTTCTTT; CDR3: CASATGLNTEAFF
V: TRBV23-1; J: TRBJ1-5; D: TRBD1; size: -; DNA: TGCGCCAGCGCGACAGGGCAACGCAATCAGCCCCAGCATTTT; CDR3: CASATGQRNQPQHF
V: TRBV19; J: TRBJ2-7; D: -; size: -; DNA: TGTGCCAGTAGTACGGGACTCTCCAGGCAGCAGTACTTC; CDR3: CASSTGLSRQQYF
V: TRBV11-3; J: TRBJ2-7; D: -; size: -; DNA: TGTGCCAGCAGCTTAGACACCTACGAGCAGTACTTC; CDR3: CASSLDTYEQYF
V: TRBV5-5; J: TRBJ1-5; D: -; size: few; DNA: TGTGCCAGCAGCCCGGGCGGGAGATACGGCAATCAGCCCCAGCATTTT; CDR3: CASSPGGRYGNQPQHF
V: TRBV6-5; J: TRBJ2-7; D: -; size: -; DNA: TGTGCCAGCAGCCTAGGGGGCTACGAGCAGTACTTC; CDR3: CASSLGGYEQYF
V: TRBV2; J: TRBJ2-3; D: -; size: -; DNA: TGTGCCAGCAGGGGAGAGCGCCTCACAGATACGCAGTATTTT; CDR3: CASRGERLTDTQYF
V: TRBV10-2; J: TRBJ2-1; D: TRBD2; size: once; DNA: TGCGCCAGCAGTGCGTGGACTAGCGGGGAGCAGTTCTTC; CDR3: CASSAWTSGEQFF